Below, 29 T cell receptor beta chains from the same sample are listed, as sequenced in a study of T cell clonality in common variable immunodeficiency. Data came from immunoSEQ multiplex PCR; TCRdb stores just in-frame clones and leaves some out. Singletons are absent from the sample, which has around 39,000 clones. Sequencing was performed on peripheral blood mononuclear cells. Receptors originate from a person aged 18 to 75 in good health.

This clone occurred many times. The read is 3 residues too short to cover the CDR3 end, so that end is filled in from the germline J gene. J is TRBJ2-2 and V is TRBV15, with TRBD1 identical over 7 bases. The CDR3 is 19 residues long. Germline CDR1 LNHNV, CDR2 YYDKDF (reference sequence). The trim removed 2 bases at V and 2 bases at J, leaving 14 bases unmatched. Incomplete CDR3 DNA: TGTGCCACCAGCAGAATTCGGCAGGGGGTTCTTCTTAACACCGGGGAG. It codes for CATSRIRQGVLLNTGE. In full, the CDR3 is CATSRIRQGVLLNTGELFF.

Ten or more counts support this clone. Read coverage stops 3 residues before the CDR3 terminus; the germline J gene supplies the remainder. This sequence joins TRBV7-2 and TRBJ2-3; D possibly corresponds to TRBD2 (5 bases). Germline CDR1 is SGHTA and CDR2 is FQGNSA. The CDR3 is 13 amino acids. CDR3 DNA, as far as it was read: TGTGCCAGCAGTCGACGGACTCAAGAGACG. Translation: CASSRRTQET. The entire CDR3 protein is CASSRRTQETQYF. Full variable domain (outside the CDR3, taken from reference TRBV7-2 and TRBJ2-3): GAGVSQSPSNKVTEKGKDVELRCDPISGHTALYWYRQSLGQGLEFLIYFQGNSAPDKSGLPSDRFSAERTGGSVSTLTIQRTQQEDSAVYLCASSRRTQETQYFGPGTRLTVL.

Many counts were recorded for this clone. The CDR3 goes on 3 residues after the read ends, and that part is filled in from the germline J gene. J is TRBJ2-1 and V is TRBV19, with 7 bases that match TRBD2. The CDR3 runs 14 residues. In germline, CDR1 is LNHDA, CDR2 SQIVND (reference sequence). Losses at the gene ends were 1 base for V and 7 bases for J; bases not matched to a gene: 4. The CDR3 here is CASSIGGGPNEQFF. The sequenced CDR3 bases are TGTGCCAGTAGTATAGGGGGGGGACCGAATGAG. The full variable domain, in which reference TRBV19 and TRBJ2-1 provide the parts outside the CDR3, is DGGITQSPKYLFRKEGQNVTLSCEQNLNHDAMYWYRQDPGQGLRLIYYSQIVNDFQKGDIAEGYSVSREKKESFPLTVTSAQKNPTAFYLCASSIGGGPNEQFFGPGTRLTVL.

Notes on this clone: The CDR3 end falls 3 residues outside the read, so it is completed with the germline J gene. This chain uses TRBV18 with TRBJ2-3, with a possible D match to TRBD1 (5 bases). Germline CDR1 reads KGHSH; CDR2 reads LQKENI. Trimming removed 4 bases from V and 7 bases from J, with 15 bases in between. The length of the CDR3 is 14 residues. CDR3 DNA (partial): TGTGCCAGCTCACTCCCTCGGCGACAGAATACG. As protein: CASSLPRRQNT. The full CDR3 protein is CASSLPRRQNTQYF.

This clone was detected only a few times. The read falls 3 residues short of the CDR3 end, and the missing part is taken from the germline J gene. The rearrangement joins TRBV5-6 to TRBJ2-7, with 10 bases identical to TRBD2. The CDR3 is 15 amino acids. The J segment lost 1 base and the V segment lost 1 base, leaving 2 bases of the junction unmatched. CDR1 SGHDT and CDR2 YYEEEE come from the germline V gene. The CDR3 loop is CASSLTSGTSYEQYF. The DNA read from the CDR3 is TGTGCCAGCAGCTTGACTAGCGGGACTTCCTACGAG.

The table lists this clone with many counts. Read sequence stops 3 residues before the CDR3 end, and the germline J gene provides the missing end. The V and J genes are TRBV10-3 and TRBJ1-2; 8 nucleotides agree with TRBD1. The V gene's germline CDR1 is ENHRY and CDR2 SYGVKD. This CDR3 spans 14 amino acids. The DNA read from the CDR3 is TGTGCCATCCTCCGGACAGGGCCCAGACTGGGC. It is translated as CAILRTGPRLG. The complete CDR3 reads CAILRTGPRLGYTF.

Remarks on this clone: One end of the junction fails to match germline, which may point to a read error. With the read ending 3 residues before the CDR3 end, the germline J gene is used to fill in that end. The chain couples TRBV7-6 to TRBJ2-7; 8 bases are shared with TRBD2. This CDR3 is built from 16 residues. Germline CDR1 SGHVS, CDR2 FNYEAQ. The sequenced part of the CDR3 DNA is TGTGCCAACAGCTTAGAGCCCCCGGGACTAGGGAACGAG. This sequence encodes CANSLEPPGLGNE. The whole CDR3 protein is CANSLEPPGLGNEQYF.

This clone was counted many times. The CDR3 reads CASSLVRGTLRETQYF. CDR3 bases read: TGTGCCAGCAGTTTGGTCCGTGGCACTCTCAGGGAGACC. V and J are TRBV28 and TRBJ2-5; D unresolved. The read terminates 3 residues before the CDR3 end, so the remaining end is supplied by the germline J gene. The CDR3 totals 16 residues. Germline CDR1 reads MDHEN; CDR2 reads SYDVKM. V lost 3 bases and J 5 bases, leaving 19 bases between the germline ends.

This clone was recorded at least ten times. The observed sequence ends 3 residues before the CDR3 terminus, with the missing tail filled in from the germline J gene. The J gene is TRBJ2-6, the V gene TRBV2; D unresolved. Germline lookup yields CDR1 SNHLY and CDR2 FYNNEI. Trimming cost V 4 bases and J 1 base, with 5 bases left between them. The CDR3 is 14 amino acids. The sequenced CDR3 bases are TGTGCCAGCAGTGCTCTATCTGGGGCCAACGTC. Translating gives CASSALSGANV. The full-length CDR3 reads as CASSALSGANVLTF.

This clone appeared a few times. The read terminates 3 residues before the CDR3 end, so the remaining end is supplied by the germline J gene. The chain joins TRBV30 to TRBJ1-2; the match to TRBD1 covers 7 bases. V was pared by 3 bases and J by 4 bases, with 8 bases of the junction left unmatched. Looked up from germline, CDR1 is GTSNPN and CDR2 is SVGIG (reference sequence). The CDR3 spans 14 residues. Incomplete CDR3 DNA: TGTGCCTGGAGGCGGACAGGCCTTATCTATGGC. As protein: CAWRRTGLIYG. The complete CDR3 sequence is CAWRRTGLIYGYTF.

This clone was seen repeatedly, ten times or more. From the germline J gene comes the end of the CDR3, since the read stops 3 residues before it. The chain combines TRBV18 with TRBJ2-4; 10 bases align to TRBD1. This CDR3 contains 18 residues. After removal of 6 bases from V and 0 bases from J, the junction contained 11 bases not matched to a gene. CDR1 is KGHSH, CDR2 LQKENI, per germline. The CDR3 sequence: CASSPGTGAPLAKNIQYF. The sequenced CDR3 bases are TGTGCCAGCTCCCCCGGGACAGGGGCGCCACTAGCCAAAAACATT.

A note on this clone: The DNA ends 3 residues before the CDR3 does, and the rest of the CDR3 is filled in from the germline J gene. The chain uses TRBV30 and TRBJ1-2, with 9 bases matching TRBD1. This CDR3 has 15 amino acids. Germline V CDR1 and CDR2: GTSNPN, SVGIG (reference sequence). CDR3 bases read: TGTGCCTGGAGTGTACCCGGACAGGGGTCCTACGAC. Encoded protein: CAWSVPGQGSYD. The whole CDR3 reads CAWSVPGQGSYDYTF.

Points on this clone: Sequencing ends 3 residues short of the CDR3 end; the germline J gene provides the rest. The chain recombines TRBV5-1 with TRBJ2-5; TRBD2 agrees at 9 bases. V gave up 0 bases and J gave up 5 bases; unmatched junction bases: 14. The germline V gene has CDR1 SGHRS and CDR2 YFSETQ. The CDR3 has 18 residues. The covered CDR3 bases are TGCGCCAGCAGCTTGGCCGGGTATGGCGGGAGGGCCGGCGAGACC. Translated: CASSLAGYGGRAGET. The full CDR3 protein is CASSLAGYGGRAGETQYF.

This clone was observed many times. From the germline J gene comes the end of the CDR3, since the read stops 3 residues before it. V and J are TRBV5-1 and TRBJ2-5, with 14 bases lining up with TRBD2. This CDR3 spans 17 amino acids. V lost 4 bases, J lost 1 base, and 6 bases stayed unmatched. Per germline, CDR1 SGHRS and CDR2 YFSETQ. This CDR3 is CASSPGTSGGLQETQYF. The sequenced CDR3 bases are TGCGCCAGCAGCCCAGGGACTAGCGGGGGCCTCCAAGAGACC.

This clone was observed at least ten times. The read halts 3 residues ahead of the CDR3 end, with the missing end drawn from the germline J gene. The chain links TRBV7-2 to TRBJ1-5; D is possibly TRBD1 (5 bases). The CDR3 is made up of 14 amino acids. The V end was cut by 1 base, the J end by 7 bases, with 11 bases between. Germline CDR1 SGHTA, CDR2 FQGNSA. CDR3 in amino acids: CASSLGGSGQPQHF. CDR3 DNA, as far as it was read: TGTGCCAGCAGCTTAGGGGGGAGCGGGCAGCCC.

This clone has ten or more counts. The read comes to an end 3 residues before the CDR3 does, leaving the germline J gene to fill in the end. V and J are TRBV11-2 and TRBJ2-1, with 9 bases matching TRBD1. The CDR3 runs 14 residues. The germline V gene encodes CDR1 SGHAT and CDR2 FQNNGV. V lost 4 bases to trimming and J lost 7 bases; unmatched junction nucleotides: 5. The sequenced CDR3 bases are TGTGCCAGCAGCTCGGGGACAGGGAGTAATGAG. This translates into CASSSGTGSNE. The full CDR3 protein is CASSSGTGSNEQFF.

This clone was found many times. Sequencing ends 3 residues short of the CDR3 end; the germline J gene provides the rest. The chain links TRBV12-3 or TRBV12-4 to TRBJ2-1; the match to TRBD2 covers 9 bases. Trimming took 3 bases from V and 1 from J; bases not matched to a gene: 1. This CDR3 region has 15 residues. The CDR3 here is CASSFSGRSYNEQFF. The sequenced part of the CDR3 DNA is TGTGCCAGCAGTTTTAGCGGGAGATCCTACAATGAG.

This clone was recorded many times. CDR3 sequence reads: CASSPLDRRLTGELFF. The covered CDR3 bases are TGTGCCAGCAGCCCCCTAGACCGGCGGCTCACCGGGGAG. The chain joins TRBV7-3 to TRBJ2-2, with no clear D. The read stops 3 residues short of the end of the CDR3; the missing end is completed from the germline J gene. Germline CDR1 SGHTA, CDR2 FQGTGA. Trimming took 5 bases from V and 4 from J, leaving 17 bases between them. The CDR3 is 16 residues long.

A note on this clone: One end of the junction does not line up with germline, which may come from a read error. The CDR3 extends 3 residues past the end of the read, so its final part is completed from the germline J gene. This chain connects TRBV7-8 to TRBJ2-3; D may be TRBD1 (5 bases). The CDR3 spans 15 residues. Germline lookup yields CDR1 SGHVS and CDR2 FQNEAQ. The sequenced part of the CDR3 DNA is TGTGCCAGCAGCTCAGACAGCCGCTGGGCAGAGACG. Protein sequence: CASSSDSRWAET. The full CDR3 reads CASSSDSRWAETQYF.

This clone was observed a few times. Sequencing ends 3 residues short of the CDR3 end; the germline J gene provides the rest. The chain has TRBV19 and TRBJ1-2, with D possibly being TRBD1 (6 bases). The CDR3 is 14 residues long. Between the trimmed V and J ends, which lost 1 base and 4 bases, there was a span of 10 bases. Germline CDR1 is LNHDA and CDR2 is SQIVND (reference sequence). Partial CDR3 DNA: TGTGCCAGTAGTATAGGTCAGGGGACCTATGGC. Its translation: CASSIGQGTYG. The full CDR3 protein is CASSIGQGTYGYTF.

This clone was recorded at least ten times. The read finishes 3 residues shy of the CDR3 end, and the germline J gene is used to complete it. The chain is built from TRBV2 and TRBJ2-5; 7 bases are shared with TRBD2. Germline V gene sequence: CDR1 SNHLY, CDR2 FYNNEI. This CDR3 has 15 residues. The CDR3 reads CASSEGGDLGFTQYF. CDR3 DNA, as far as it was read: TGTGCCAGCAGTGAGGGGGGGGATCTGGGTTTTACC.

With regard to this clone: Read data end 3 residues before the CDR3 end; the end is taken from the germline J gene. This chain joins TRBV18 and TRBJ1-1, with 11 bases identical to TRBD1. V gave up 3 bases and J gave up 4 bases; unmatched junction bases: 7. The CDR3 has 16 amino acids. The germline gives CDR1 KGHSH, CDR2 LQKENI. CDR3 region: CASSPTGTGGITEAFF. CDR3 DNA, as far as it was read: TGTGCCAGCTCACCGACCGGGACAGGGGGTATCACTGAA.

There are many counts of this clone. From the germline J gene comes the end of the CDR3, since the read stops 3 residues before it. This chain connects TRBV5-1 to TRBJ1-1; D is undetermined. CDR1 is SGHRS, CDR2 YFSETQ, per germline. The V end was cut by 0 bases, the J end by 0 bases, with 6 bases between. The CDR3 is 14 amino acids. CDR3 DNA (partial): TGCGCCAGCAGCTTGGACAGTTTGAACACTGAA. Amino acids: CASSLDSLNTE. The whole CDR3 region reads CASSLDSLNTEAFF.

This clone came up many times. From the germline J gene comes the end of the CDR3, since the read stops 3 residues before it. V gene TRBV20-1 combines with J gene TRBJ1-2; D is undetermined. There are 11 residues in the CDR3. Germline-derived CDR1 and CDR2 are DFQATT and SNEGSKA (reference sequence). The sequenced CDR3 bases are TGCAGTGCTAGAAGCTCGCGGGGC. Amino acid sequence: CSARSSRG. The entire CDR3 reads CSARSSRGYTF.

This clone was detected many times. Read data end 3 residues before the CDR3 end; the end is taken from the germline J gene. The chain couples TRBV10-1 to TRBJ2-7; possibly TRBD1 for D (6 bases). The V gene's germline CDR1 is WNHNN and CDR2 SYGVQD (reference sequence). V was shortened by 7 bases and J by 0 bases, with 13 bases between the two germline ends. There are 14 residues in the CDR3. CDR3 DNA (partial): TGCGCCAGCAACAGGGACATGAGCTCCTACGAG. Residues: CASNRDMSSYE. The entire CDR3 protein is CASNRDMSSYEQYF.

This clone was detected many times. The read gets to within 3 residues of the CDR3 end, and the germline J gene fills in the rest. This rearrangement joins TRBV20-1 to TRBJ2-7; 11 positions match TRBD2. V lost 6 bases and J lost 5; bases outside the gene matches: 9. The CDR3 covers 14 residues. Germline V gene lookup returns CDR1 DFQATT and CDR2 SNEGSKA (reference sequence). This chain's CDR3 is CSASRLAGGNEQYF. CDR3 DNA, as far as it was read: TGCAGTGCAAGTCGTCTAGCGGGAGGAAACGAG.

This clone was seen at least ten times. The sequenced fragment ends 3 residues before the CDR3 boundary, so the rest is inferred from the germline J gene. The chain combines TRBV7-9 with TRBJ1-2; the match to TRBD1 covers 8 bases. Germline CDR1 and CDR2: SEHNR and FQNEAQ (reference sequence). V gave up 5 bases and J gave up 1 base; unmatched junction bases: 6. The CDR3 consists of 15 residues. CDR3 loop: CASSPRTGINYGYTF. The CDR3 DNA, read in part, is TGTGCCAGCAGCCCAAGGACAGGGATTAACTATGGC.

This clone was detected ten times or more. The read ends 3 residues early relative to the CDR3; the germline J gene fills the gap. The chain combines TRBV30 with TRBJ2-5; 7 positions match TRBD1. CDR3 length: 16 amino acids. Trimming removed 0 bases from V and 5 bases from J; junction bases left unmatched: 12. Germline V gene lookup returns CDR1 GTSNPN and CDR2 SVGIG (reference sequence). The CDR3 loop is CAWSVSMTGWTETQYF. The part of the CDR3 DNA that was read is TGTGCCTGGAGTGTCTCGATGACAGGGTGGACGGAGACC.

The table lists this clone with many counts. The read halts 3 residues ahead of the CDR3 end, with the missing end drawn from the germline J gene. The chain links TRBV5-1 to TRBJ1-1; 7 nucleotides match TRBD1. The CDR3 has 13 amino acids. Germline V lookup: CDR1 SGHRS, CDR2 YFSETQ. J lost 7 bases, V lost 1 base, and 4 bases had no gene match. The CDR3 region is CASSLLGGIEAFF. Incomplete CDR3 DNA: TGCGCCAGCAGCTTGTTAGGGGGCATTGAA.